This TCR beta chain appears in the sequencing data of a study of CD8+ T cells in alopecia areata. For the study at large: The authors scored treated patients' severity by affected scalp percentage.

Treatment defined: oral pan-JAK inhibitor, 5-10 mg twice daily. Following RNA extraction, reverse transcription yielded cDNA that acted as the sequencing template. The protocol was immunoSEQ multiplex PCR, while the TCRdb copy is restricted to in-frame clones and leaves out a portion. The sample contains a few hundred thousand clones, 35% to 40% of which appear only once. Overall study results and limits: Lesional tissue from the scalp (especially in alopecia totalis/universalis) showed higher clonality than normal scalp. One nonresponder makes the tie between baseline CD8+ expansion and response uncertain. Scalp samples also yield sequences from resident alphabeta T cells of normal skin.

The CDR3 is 15 amino acids. CDR1 is MGHDK, CDR2 SYGVNS, per germline. V was cut by 1 base and J by 0 bases, with 6 bases left in between. Details on this clone: The target antigen is unknown.

This chain connects TRBV25-1 to TRBJ2-2; no firm D call. This clonotype originated in a human donor with alopecia areata. Here the sequenced sample was CD4+ T cells sorted from blood, taken at week 34, from a patient treated with tofacitinib. Written as DNA, the CDR3 is TGTGCCAGCAGTGAATTGGGGACGAACACCGGGGAGCTGTTTTTT. Translation gives CASSELGTNTGELFF.